Below, 20 T cell receptor beta chains from the same sample are listed, as sequenced in a study of T cells in Graves' hyperthyroidism and ophthalmopathy (dated by TCRdb to 2018 to 2020). The library was obtained by multiplex PCR. The reads were generated on an Illumina HiSeq 2000. The TCR beta CDR3 regions were amplified from the RNA transcripts. The first round of RT-PCR for the TCR CDR3 was performed with the HTBI primer set and the Qiagen OneStep RT-PCR kit. In-frame beta chains were kept once TCRdb had trimmed the public reads at Q25 with fastp and called clones with MiXCR. Merged by CDR3 protein, the rows form single entries marked with the most common genes and DNA. This sample lists tens of thousands of distinct CDR3 sequences; approximately 50% were detected once. The ten top clones hold over 30% of the sample. Sequenced input: peripheral blood or thyroid tissue (not recorded which). These receptors all come from a man between 18 and 29 years old with Graves' hyperthyroidism.

This clonotype was counted many times. The chain has TRBV7-2 and TRBJ2-7; tentatively, D is TRBD1 (6 bases). The CDR3 spans 16 residues. Germline V gene lookup returns CDR1 SGHTA and CDR2 FQGNSA. V dropped 5 bases and J dropped 7 bases, with 24 bases sitting between them. CDR3 DNA: TGTGCCAGCAGCCATCCTCCGTCAGGGGATACCGGGGAGCAGTACTTC. As protein: CASSHPPSGDTGEQYF.

This chain links TRBV12-3 or TRBV12-4 with TRBJ2-7, with D hard to call. The CDR3 totals 11 residues. The V end was cut by 8 bases, the J end by 1 base, with 6 bases between. The CDR3 DNA reads as TGTGCCAGCGGGCGGTCCTACGAGCAGTACTTC. Protein: CASGRSYEQYF.

The V gene is TRBV7-2, the J gene TRBJ2-5; 11 bases map to TRBD2. V lost 2 bases, J lost 1 base, and 3 bases stayed unmatched. The CDR3 is made up of 16 amino acids. Germline assignment: CDR1 SGHTA and CDR2 FQGNSA. CDR3 nucleotide sequence: TGTGCCAGCAGCTTATCGGGGACTAGCGGCCAAGAGACCCAGTACTTC. Its protein product is CASSLSGTSGQETQYF.

This clonotype was recorded many times. J is TRBJ2-7 and V is TRBV4-2; D call uncertain. Germline V gives CDR1 LGHNA, CDR2 YNFKEQ. The CDR3 sequence is 15 residues long. Trimming shortened V by 1 base and J by 6 bases, and 16 bases separated the two germline ends. CDR3 in amino acids: CASSQGLGYLAEQYF. The CDR3, as DNA: TGTGCCAGCAGCCAAGGCCTCGGCTACCTTGCCGAGCAGTACTTC.

This clonotype was seen ten or more times. The chain joins TRBV13 to TRBJ2-7; 7 nucleotides align to TRBD1. Germline lookup yields CDR1 PRHDT and CDR2 FYEKMQ (reference sequence). With V trimmed by 5 bases and J by 3 bases, 13 bases remained unmatched. This CDR3 is built from 16 residues. CDR3 loop: CASSTRTGANIYEQYF. For the CDR3, the DNA is TGTGCCAGCAGCACCCGTACAGGGGCAAACATCTACGAGCAGTACTTC.

J is TRBJ1-2 and V is TRBV2; D unresolved. The germline CDR1 and CDR2 sequences are SNHLY and FYNNEI. V lost 5 bases and J lost 6, with 13 bases in between. The CDR3 totals 13 residues. The CDR3 sequence is CASSITGADGYTF. CDR3 DNA: TGTGCCAGCAGTATAACCGGAGCAGATGGCTACACCTTC.

This clonotype was observed a few times. The chain joins TRBV7-9 to TRBJ2-7; D is perhaps TRBD2 (5 bases). Germline V lookup: CDR1 SEHNR, CDR2 FQNEAQ (reference sequence). This CDR3 comprises 13 residues. The ends were cut back, 5 bases at V and 2 bases at J, with 10 bases in the middle. The CDR3 reads CASSRREAYEQYF. The CDR3 DNA follows: TGTGCCAGCAGCCGCCGGGAAGCCTACGAGCAGTACTTC.

This clonotype was seen only once. This rearrangement joins TRBV10-2 to TRBJ1-1, with a tentative D call TRBD1 (6 bases). V lost 6 bases to trimming and J lost 0 bases, with 23 bases between them. The V gene's germline CDR1 is WSHSY and CDR2 SAAADI. The CDR3 runs to 18 residues. CDR3 region: CASSFRGRGRGMNTEAFF. CDR3 coding DNA: TGCGCCAGCAGCTTTCGCGGGCGGGGGCGCGGTATGAACACTGAAGCTTTCTTT.

By its share, this clonotype is large. In DNA form, the CDR3 reads TGCAGCGTTGTAGTCAGACGAAACACCATATATTTT. This encodes CSVVVRRNTIYF. The chain carries TRBV29-1 and TRBJ1-3, with D hard to call. Trimming pared 4 bases from V and 5 bases from J, leaving 9 bases between. This CDR3 contains 12 residues. The germline V gene has CDR1 SQVTM and CDR2 ANQGSEA.

The rearrangement uses TRBV7-9 and TRBJ2-5; 8 bases agree with TRBD1. V lost 9 bases to trimming and J lost 5 bases; unmatched junction nucleotides: 14. The CDR3 runs to 15 residues. Germline lookup yields CDR1 SEHNR and CDR2 FQNEAQ (reference sequence). The CDR3 region is CASSLRGQGAETQYF. The DNA for the CDR3 is TGTGCCAGTAGCCTAAGAGGGCAGGGGGCGGAGACCCAGTACTTC.

This clonotype was counted only a few times. CDR3 loop: CASSKSGTEAFF. The CDR3 nucleotides read TGTGCCAGCAGCAAGAGTGGGACTGAAGCTTTCTTT. J is TRBJ1-1 and V is TRBV7-2; the D is unclear. Germline lookup yields CDR1 SGHTA and CDR2 FQGNSA. The CDR3 runs 12 residues. Between the trimmed V and J ends, which lost 5 bases and 5 bases, there was a span of 9 bases.

This clonotype was counted at least ten times. The V call is TRBV11-2, the J call TRBJ2-3; 13 bases fit TRBD2. The J segment lost 4 bases and the V segment lost 3 bases, leaving 1 base of the junction unmatched. From germline, CDR1 is SGHAT and CDR2 FQNNGV. The CDR3 has 15 amino acids. In DNA, the CDR3 is TGTGCCAGCAGCTTTACTAGCGGGAGGGCAGATACGCAGTATTTT. Protein product: CASSFTSGRADTQYF.

This clonotype came up many times. This sequence joins TRBV7-2 and TRBJ2-5, with 9 bases lining up with TRBD2. The CDR3 consists of 18 residues. V lost 5 bases to trimming and J lost 5 bases; unmatched junction nucleotides: 18. Germline V lookup: CDR1 SGHTA, CDR2 FQGNSA. In nucleotides, the CDR3 is TGTGCCAGCAGCCCCTTAGTCGGAAGCGGGGGGAGGAAGGAGACCCAGTACTTC. It is translated as CASSPLVGSGGRKETQYF.

This clonotype has ten or more counts. The chain couples TRBV6-5 to TRBJ2-2; no clear D gene. Trimming stripped 2 bases from V and 6 bases from J, with 7 bases between. This CDR3 has 13 amino acids. Germline V gene sequence: CDR1 MNHEY, CDR2 SVGAGI. The CDR3 region has the DNA TGTGCCAGCAGTTACGGTTGGCCCGGGGAGCTGTTTTTT. Protein product: CASSYGWPGELFF.

This clonotype was recorded at least ten times. The chain combines TRBV18 with TRBJ2-7; D gene uncertain. The CDR3 is 15 amino acids. Trimming removed 3 bases at V and 2 bases at J, with 14 bases between. Germline V gene data show CDR1 as KGHSH and CDR2 as LQKENI. The CDR3 sequence is CASSPMNGLAYEQYF. Written as DNA, the CDR3 is TGTGCCAGCTCACCCATGAATGGGTTAGCCTACGAGCAGTACTTC. The full variable domain, in which reference TRBV18 and TRBJ2-7 provide the parts outside the CDR3, is NAGVMQNPRHLVRRRGQEARLRCSPMKGHSHVYWYRQLPEEGLKFMVYLQKENIIDESGMPKERFSAEFPKEGPSILRIQQVVRGDSAAYFCASSPMNGLAYEQYFGPGTRLTVT.

The J gene is TRBJ2-3, the V gene TRBV28, with TRBD2 as a possible D gene (5 bases). Germline CDR1 reads MDHEN; CDR2 reads SYDVKM. The germline V and J ends were trimmed by 5 bases and 3 bases, with 12 bases remaining between them. The CDR3 runs to 14 residues. In DNA form, the CDR3 reads TGTGCCAGCAGTAGCGGACGGTTGACAGATACGCAGTATTTT. This translates into CASSSGRLTDTQYF.

The genes are TRBV29-1 and TRBJ1-6; 10 bases line up with TRBD1. Germline-derived CDR1 and CDR2 are SQVTM and ANQGSEA. The CDR3 length is 13 residues. The trim removed 7 bases at V and 7 bases at J, leaving 4 bases unmatched. CDR3 DNA: TGCAGCGCCCAGGGACAGGGGAATTCACCCCTCCACTTT. The encoded protein is CSAQGQGNSPLHF.

The chain is built from TRBV7-2 and TRBJ1-1; D perhaps matches TRBD1 (5 bases). The CDR3 is 15 residues long. The V gene lost 2 bases and the J gene lost 0 bases, with 10 bases spanning the gap. Per germline, CDR1 SGHTA and CDR2 FQGNSA. The CDR3 nucleotides are TGTGCCAGCAGCTTACGCGGAGGGGTGAACACTGAAGCTTTCTTT. Protein: CASSLRGGVNTEAFF.

On this clonotype: One end of the junction fails to match germline, which may point to a read error. The chain joins TRBV10-1 to TRBJ2-2; maybe TRBD2 (5 bases). The germline V gene has CDR1 WNHNN and CDR2 SYGVQD (reference sequence). The CDR3 is 15 amino acids. The CDR3 here is CASSALGIGTGELSF. The CDR3 region has the DNA TGCGCCAGCAGCGCCCTAGGGATCGGCACCGGGGAGCTGTCTTTT.

The rearrangement uses TRBV9 and TRBJ2-7; 10 bases are a match to TRBD2. The germline gives CDR1 SGDLS, CDR2 YYNGEE. Germline trimming cut 0 bases from V and 6 bases from J; bases unmatched to any gene: 6. The CDR3 spans 15 residues. In nucleotides, the CDR3 is TGTGCCAGCAGCGTAGGGGCTAGCGGGAGTTTCGAGCAGTACTTC. Translation gives CASSVGASGSFEQYF.